The present T cell receptor beta chain was sequenced within a study of graft-versus-host responses after intestinal transplantation. Overall study context: Once they had received anti-thymocyte globulin induction, all recipients took tacrolimus and steroids for three to four years. Study-level points and caveats: Marrow from the recipient contained GvH clones, some of which had appeared first in ileum or blood. High graft-versus-host to host-versus-graft clonal ratios were seen in allografts of patients with graft-donor T cell macrochimerism. Circulating GvH clones peaking coincided with falling HvG clones soon after transplant.

Of note for this clone: Its antigen is as yet unknown.

The CDR3 totals 16 residues. Germline assignment: CDR1 SGHAT and CDR2 FQNNGV. The ends were cut back, 6 bases at V and 2 bases at J, with 16 bases in the middle. This table comes from immunoSEQ multiplex PCR, and its TCRdb copy is limited to in-frame clones, with some not included. Found here are tens of thousands of clones, 82% of them singletons; the top ten hold around 0.87%. Sample: unstimulated CD8+ T cells sorted from spleen or lymph node cells, taken before transplant. This chain joins TRBV11-2 and TRBJ2-2, with D possibly TRBD1 on 5 matching bases. The clonotype comes from a human donor who was the organ donor for an intestinal transplant. The CDR3 sequence: CASSRRQRINTGELFF. The CDR3, as DNA: TGTGCCAGCAGTCGGAGACAGAGGATTAACACCGGGGAGCTGTTTTTT.